Only one count was recorded for the clone carrying this TCR beta chain. The antigen is unknown. PCR employed 60 Vbeta and 13 Jbeta primers. In the original processing: A later analysis tallied 75 million to 80 million unique TCR beta chains, approximately 11 million of them shared. Sequenced by immunoSEQ multiplex PCR; TCRdb stores in-frame clones only, minus some. V and J calls and clone size follow that table, whereas D and trimming were derived from the DNA. The data contain roughly 120,000 clones, roughly 81% of them singletons. The data were obtained in a study of cytomegalovirus exposure and HLA in healthy donors. Study-wide context: Researchers found that about four fifths of under 450 genotyped donors fell within the Caucasian-associated ancestry cluster.

Germline loops: CDR1 SGHAT, CDR2 FQNNGV. CDR3 size: 14 residues. The V gene end was trimmed by 8 bases and the J gene end by 5 bases; junction bases not matched to a gene: 9. Study-wide results and limits: There were some public TCRs occurring in many donors, but most TCR sequences were rare. Later analysis showed TCR association rates varying by HLA locus, highest for DRB1 and lowest for HLA-C.

The rearrangement links TRBV11-2 to TRBJ2-5, with 9 positions matching TRBD2. Input material: PBMCs. The clonotype originates from a woman between 25 and 40 years old in good health and CMV-seronegative. The CDR3 here is CASAMRGGWETQYF. The CDR3 DNA reads as TGTGCCAGCGCCATGCGGGGGGGGTGGGAGACCCAGTACTTC.